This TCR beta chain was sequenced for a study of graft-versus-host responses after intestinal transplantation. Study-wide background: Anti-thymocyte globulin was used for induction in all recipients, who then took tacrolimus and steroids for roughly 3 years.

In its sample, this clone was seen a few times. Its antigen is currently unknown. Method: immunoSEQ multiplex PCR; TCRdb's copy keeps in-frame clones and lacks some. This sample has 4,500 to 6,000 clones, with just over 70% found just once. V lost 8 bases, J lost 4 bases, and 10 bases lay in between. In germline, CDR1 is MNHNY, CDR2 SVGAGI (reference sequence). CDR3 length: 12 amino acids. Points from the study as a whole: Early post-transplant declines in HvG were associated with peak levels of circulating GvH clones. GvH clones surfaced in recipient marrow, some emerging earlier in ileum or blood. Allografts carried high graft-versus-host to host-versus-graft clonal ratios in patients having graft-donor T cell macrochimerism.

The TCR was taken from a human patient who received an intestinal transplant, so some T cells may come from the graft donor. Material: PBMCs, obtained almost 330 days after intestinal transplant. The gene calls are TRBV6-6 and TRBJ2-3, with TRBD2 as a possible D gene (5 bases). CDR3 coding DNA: TGTGCCAGCCTGACGGGGTCAGATACGCAGTATTTT. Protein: CASLTGSDTQYF.